A selection of T cell receptor beta chains follows, all from one sample in a study of post-analysis software for immune sequencing data. TCRdb analysed the PCR reads with MiXCR anew, one entry per CDR3 protein. The sample lists around 440,000 distinct CDR3 sequences, roughly 46% seen once, with around 10% in the top ten. The specimen was blood. The source of these receptors is a girl under 18 with multiple sclerosis. Both conserved end residues are part of each CDR3. D genes are given only for firm matches. The size entry is marked missing in some rows and otherwise reads once, few, many or a size class.

clone_size: -
v_call: TRBV7-3
d_call: -
j_call: TRBJ2-3
cdr3_aa: CASSLTRVDRDTDTQYF
cdr3_nt: TGTGCCAGCAGCCTCACCCGGGTAGATAGGGACACAGATACGCAGTATTTT

clone_size: -
v_call: TRBV29-1
d_call: -
j_call: TRBJ2-1
cdr3_aa: CSVAGAGNEQFF
cdr3_nt: TGCAGCGTTGCAGGGGCTGGGAATGAGCAGTTCTTC

clone_size: few
v_call: TRBV29-1
d_call: TRBD2
j_call: TRBJ2-3
cdr3_aa: CSVEVLGQLADTTDTQYF
cdr3_nt: TGCAGCGTTGAAGTTTTGGGTCAGCTAGCGGACACCACAGATACGCAGTATTTT

clone_size: -
v_call: TRBV4-2
d_call: -
j_call: TRBJ2-7
cdr3_aa: CASSQGELLGGYEQYF
cdr3_nt: TGTGCCAGCAGCCAGGGAGAGCTACTAGGGGGCTACGAGCAGTACTTC

clone_size: -
v_call: TRBV6-6
d_call: -
j_call: TRBJ1-2
cdr3_aa: CASSYSLYGYTF
cdr3_nt: TGTGCCAGCAGTTACTCGCTCTATGGCTACACCTTC

clone_size: few
v_call: TRBV4-2
d_call: -
j_call: TRBJ2-7
cdr3_aa: CASSQDPPPLVRHEQYF
cdr3_nt: TGTGCCAGCAGCCAAGATCCCCCTCCTTTGGTACGACACGAGCAGTACTTC

clone_size: -
v_call: TRBV7-8
d_call: -
j_call: TRBJ2-6
cdr3_aa: CTSSQTGTGANVLTF
cdr3_nt: TGTACCAGCAGTCAAACCGGGACAGGGGCCAACGTCCTGACTTTC

clone_size: -
v_call: TRBV14
d_call: TRBD1
j_call: TRBJ1-4
cdr3_aa: CASSFRDSKLFF
cdr3_nt: TGTGCCAGCAGCTTTCGGGACAGCAAACTGTTTTTT

clone_size: -
v_call: TRBV6-5
d_call: -
j_call: TRBJ1-1
cdr3_aa: CASSYSAASGDAEAFF
cdr3_nt: TGTGCCAGCAGTTACTCTGCAGCGAGCGGTGACGCTGAAGCTTTCTTT

clone_size: -
v_call: TRBV29-1
d_call: -
j_call: TRBJ1-2
cdr3_aa: CSVELGGYGYTF
cdr3_nt: TGCAGCGTTGAATTAGGGGGCTATGGCTACACCTTC

clone_size: -
v_call: TRBV11-2
d_call: -
j_call: TRBJ2-7
cdr3_aa: CASSLSPGRIYEQYF
cdr3_nt: TGTGCCAGCAGCTTATCCCCCGGCAGGATCTACGAGCAGTACTTC

clone_size: -
v_call: TRBV5-1
d_call: -
j_call: TRBJ1-5
cdr3_aa: CASSLFEGQPQHF
cdr3_nt: TGCGCCAGCAGCCTCTTCGAGGGGCAGCCCCAGCATTTT

clone_size: -
v_call: TRBV3-1
d_call: -
j_call: TRBJ2-3
cdr3_aa: CASSQDRGGGSTDTQYF
cdr3_nt: TGTGCCAGCAGCCAAGATCGGGGAGGCGGGAGCACAGATACGCAGTATTTT

clone_size: few
v_call: TRBV6-5
d_call: TRBD2
j_call: TRBJ2-1
cdr3_aa: CASSYLPATGGQHNEQFF
cdr3_nt: TGTGCCAGCAGCTATCTCCCAGCCACGGGAGGCCAGCACAATGAGCAGTTCTTC

clone_size: once
v_call: TRBV4-1
d_call: TRBD2
j_call: TRBJ2-1
cdr3_aa: CASSQVRASGREQFF
cdr3_nt: TGCGCCAGCAGCCAAGTAAGGGCTAGCGGGAGGGAGCAGTTCTTC

clone_size: -
v_call: TRBV18
d_call: -
j_call: TRBJ1-2
cdr3_aa: CASSRAQEQGYGYTF
cdr3_nt: TGTGCCAGCTCACGGGCACAGGAGCAGGGCTATGGCTACACCTTC

clone_size: -
v_call: TRBV4-2
d_call: -
j_call: TRBJ1-1
cdr3_aa: CASSQPDQGMNTEAFF
cdr3_nt: TGTGCCAGCAGCCAACCGGACCAGGGGATGAACACTGAAGCTTTCTTT

clone_size: -
v_call: TRBV7-9
d_call: -
j_call: TRBJ2-5
cdr3_aa: CASSQFGETQYF
cdr3_nt: TGTGCCAGCAGCCAGTTCGGGGAGACCCAGTACTTC

clone_size: -
v_call: TRBV20-1
d_call: -
j_call: TRBJ2-1
cdr3_aa: CSPRGRADEQFF
cdr3_nt: TGCAGTCCCCGGGGCCGGGCTGATGAGCAGTTCTTC

clone_size: -
v_call: TRBV7-9
d_call: TRBD1
j_call: TRBJ1-2
cdr3_aa: CASSFVGTAYGYTF
cdr3_nt: TGTGCCAGCAGCTTCGTCGGGACAGCTTATGGCTACACCTTC

clone_size: -
v_call: TRBV27
d_call: -
j_call: TRBJ1-2
cdr3_aa: CASSLGTLNNYGYTF
cdr3_nt: TGTGCCAGCAGTTTAGGGACATTGAATAACTATGGCTACACCTTC

clone_size: few
v_call: TRBV20-1
d_call: TRBD1
j_call: TRBJ2-2
cdr3_aa: CSARGDRRNTGELFF
cdr3_nt: TGCAGTGCTAGAGGGGACAGGAGGAACACCGGGGAGCTGTTTTTT

clone_size: few
v_call: TRBV10-3
d_call: TRBD2
j_call: TRBJ2-3
cdr3_aa: CATLEWSGGRTDTQYF
cdr3_nt: TGTGCCACCCTCGAGTGGAGCGGGGGGCGCACAGATACGCAGTATTTT

clone_size: -
v_call: TRBV27
d_call: TRBD1
j_call: TRBJ2-7
cdr3_aa: CASSSPGQSSYEQYF
cdr3_nt: TGTGCCAGCAGTTCGCCGGGACAGAGCTCCTACGAGCAGTACTTC

clone_size: -
v_call: TRBV7-3
d_call: -
j_call: TRBJ1-1
cdr3_aa: CASSFLGGYETFF
cdr3_nt: TGTGCCAGCAGCTTCTTAGGCGGCTATGAAACTTTCTTT

clone_size: few
v_call: TRBV20-1
d_call: -
j_call: TRBJ2-3
cdr3_aa: CSARPHPGDTQYF
cdr3_nt: TGCAGTGCTAGACCCCACCCAGGGGATACGCAGTATTTT

clone_size: few
v_call: TRBV29-1
d_call: TRBD1
j_call: TRBJ2-7
cdr3_aa: CSVTGTGGTYEQYF
cdr3_nt: TGCAGCGTTACCGGGACAGGGGGCACCTACGAGCAGTACTTC

clone_size: few
v_call: TRBV5-1
d_call: TRBD1
j_call: TRBJ2-4
cdr3_aa: CASSWGQGTNIQYF
cdr3_nt: TGCGCCAGCAGCTGGGGACAGGGTACAAACATTCAGTACTTC

clone_size: -
v_call: TRBV20-1
d_call: -
j_call: TRBJ2-7
cdr3_aa: CSARDGPTRSEQYF
cdr3_nt: TGCAGTGCTAGAGACGGACCCACCCGGAGCGAGCAGTACTTC

clone_size: -
v_call: TRBV4-2
d_call: TRBD2
j_call: TRBJ2-1
cdr3_aa: CASSQEAGGYNEQFF
cdr3_nt: TGTGCCAGCAGCCAGGAAGCGGGAGGGTATAATGAGCAGTTCTTC

clone_size: few
v_call: TRBV20-1
d_call: -
j_call: TRBJ2-7
cdr3_aa: CSARERLQGGYEQYF
cdr3_nt: TGCAGTGCTAGAGAGAGGTTGCAGGGGGGATACGAGCAGTACTTC

clone_size: -
v_call: TRBV18
d_call: -
j_call: TRBJ1-1
cdr3_aa: CASSPRRRGGDRNTEAFF
cdr3_nt: TGTGCCAGCTCACCTCGTAGGCGGGGAGGGGATCGGAACACTGAAGCTTTCTTT

clone_size: few
v_call: TRBV20-1
d_call: -
j_call: TRBJ2-1
cdr3_aa: CSAGPQTVYNEQFF
cdr3_nt: TGCAGTGCTGGACCCCAGACCGTATACAATGAGCAGTTCTTC

clone_size: -
v_call: TRBV6-5
d_call: -
j_call: TRBJ2-7
cdr3_aa: CASSPRSGTSYEQYF
cdr3_nt: TGTGCCAGCAGTCCGCGATCGGGGACCTCCTACGAGCAGTACTTC

clone_size: -
v_call: TRBV6-5
d_call: -
j_call: TRBJ2-5
cdr3_aa: CASSYNLGSRTQYF
cdr3_nt: TGTGCCAGCAGTTACAATCTGGGCTCGCGGACCCAGTACTTC

clone_size: few
v_call: TRBV2
d_call: TRBD2
j_call: TRBJ2-3
cdr3_aa: CASSSGGGGEDTQYF
cdr3_nt: TGTGCCAGCAGCTCCGGCGGGGGAGGGGAAGATACGCAGTATTTT

clone_size: -
v_call: TRBV20-1
d_call: -
j_call: TRBJ1-1
cdr3_aa: CSARGRTDPGTEAFF
cdr3_nt: TGCAGTGCTAGAGGTAGAACCGACCCGGGCACTGAAGCTTTCTTT

clone_size: once
v_call: TRBV5-4
d_call: -
j_call: TRBJ2-7
cdr3_aa: CASSLDRAGREQYF
cdr3_nt: TGTGCCAGCAGCTTGGACAGGGCCGGCCGCGAGCAGTACTTC

clone_size: once
v_call: TRBV6-1
d_call: -
j_call: TRBJ1-2
cdr3_aa: CASSDDPYLYDYTF
cdr3_nt: TGTGCCAGCAGTGATGACCCTTACCTCTATGACTACACCTTC

clone_size: few
v_call: TRBV28
d_call: TRBD2
j_call: TRBJ2-7
cdr3_aa: CASRGLAVTYEQYF
cdr3_nt: TGTGCCAGCAGAGGACTAGCGGTAACCTACGAGCAGTACTTC

clone_size: few
v_call: TRBV18
d_call: TRBD2
j_call: TRBJ2-1
cdr3_aa: CASSSSLGGDNEQFF
cdr3_nt: TGTGCCAGCTCATCTTCGTTGGGGGGGGACAATGAGCAGTTCTTC

clone_size: -
v_call: TRBV7-9
d_call: TRBD1
j_call: TRBJ2-7
cdr3_aa: CASSSRDRGPLEQYF
cdr3_nt: TGTGCCAGCAGCTCCCGGGACAGGGGGCCTCTCGAGCAGTACTTC

clone_size: -
v_call: TRBV27
d_call: TRBD1
j_call: TRBJ1-2
cdr3_aa: CASRVTGINYGYTF
cdr3_nt: TGTGCCAGCAGAGTGACAGGGATCAACTATGGCTACACCTTC

clone_size: -
v_call: TRBV27
d_call: TRBD1
j_call: TRBJ1-1
cdr3_aa: CASRNRGSTEAFF
cdr3_nt: TGTGCCAGCAGGAACAGGGGTAGCACTGAAGCTTTCTTT

clone_size: -
v_call: TRBV4-1
d_call: TRBD2
j_call: TRBJ2-3
cdr3_aa: CASSQDSREGSDTQYF
cdr3_nt: TGCGCCAGCAGCCAAGATTCGAGGGAGGGTAGCGATACGCAGTATTTT

clone_size: -
v_call: TRBV29-1
d_call: TRBD1
j_call: TRBJ2-1
cdr3_aa: CSVKTGEKNEQFF
cdr3_nt: TGCAGCGTTAAAACAGGGGAAAAGAATGAGCAGTTCTTC

clone_size: few
v_call: TRBV5-1
d_call: TRBD1
j_call: TRBJ1-2
cdr3_aa: CASSSGDRGTYGYTF
cdr3_nt: TGCGCCAGCAGCTCGGGGGACAGGGGGACCTATGGCTACACCTTC

clone_size: -
v_call: TRBV11-2
d_call: -
j_call: TRBJ2-3
cdr3_aa: CASSPAGSETDTQYF
cdr3_nt: TGTGCCAGCAGCCCGGCTGGCAGTGAGACAGATACGCAGTATTTT

clone_size: -
v_call: TRBV20-1
d_call: -
j_call: TRBJ2-1
cdr3_aa: CSALQGSQQFF
cdr3_nt: TGCAGTGCTCTGCAGGGGTCCCAGCAGTTCTTC

clone_size: -
v_call: TRBV6-4
d_call: -
j_call: TRBJ2-3
cdr3_aa: CASSPIGSTDTQYF
cdr3_nt: TGTGCCAGCAGTCCTATAGGGAGCACAGATACGCAGTATTTT

clone_size: -
v_call: TRBV28
d_call: -
j_call: TRBJ1-1
cdr3_aa: CASSPDSLGDTEAFF
cdr3_nt: TGTGCCAGCAGTCCGGACAGCCTGGGGGACACTGAAGCTTTCTTT

clone_size: few
v_call: TRBV4-3
d_call: -
j_call: TRBJ2-3
cdr3_aa: CASSQDYPAPRADTQYF
cdr3_nt: TGCGCCAGCAGCCAAGATTATCCGGCACCTCGGGCAGATACGCAGTATTTT

clone_size: -
v_call: TRBV7-3
d_call: TRBD1
j_call: TRBJ2-3
cdr3_aa: CASSLAGGGTQYF
cdr3_nt: TGTGCCAGCAGCTTGGCAGGGGGTGGTACGCAGTATTTT

clone_size: once
v_call: TRBV20-1
d_call: -
j_call: TRBJ2-7
cdr3_aa: CSARYGGLWGNYEQYF
cdr3_nt: TGCAGTGCTAGATATGGAGGACTGTGGGGGAACTACGAGCAGTACTTC

clone_size: few
v_call: TRBV7-2
d_call: TRBD1
j_call: TRBJ2-1
cdr3_aa: CASSLSGQGFNEQFF
cdr3_nt: TGTGCCAGCAGCTTGTCCGGACAGGGGTTCAATGAGCAGTTCTTC

clone_size: -
v_call: TRBV5-1
d_call: TRBD1
j_call: TRBJ2-7
cdr3_aa: CASSPQGAGEQYF
cdr3_nt: TGCGCCAGCAGCCCGCAGGGGGCTGGGGAGCAGTACTTC

clone_size: few
v_call: TRBV5-1
d_call: TRBD1
j_call: TRBJ2-3
cdr3_aa: CASSPDRDRGSDTQYF
cdr3_nt: TGCGCCAGCAGCCCAGACCGGGACAGAGGGTCGGATACGCAGTATTTT

clone_size: -
v_call: TRBV20-1
d_call: -
j_call: TRBJ2-1
cdr3_aa: CSARTSLVFIADEQFF
cdr3_nt: TGCAGTGCAAGAACCTCACTAGTTTTCATCGCGGATGAGCAGTTCTTC

clone_size: -
v_call: TRBV29-1
d_call: TRBD2
j_call: TRBJ2-7
cdr3_aa: CSAVGGSSYEQYF
cdr3_nt: TGCAGCGCTGTGGGGGGGAGCTCCTACGAGCAGTACTTC

clone_size: -
v_call: TRBV4-3
d_call: TRBD2
j_call: TRBJ2-3
cdr3_aa: CASSQEASGSVPTDTQYF
cdr3_nt: TGCGCCAGCAGCCAAGAGGCTAGCGGGAGTGTACCCACAGATACGCAGTATTTT